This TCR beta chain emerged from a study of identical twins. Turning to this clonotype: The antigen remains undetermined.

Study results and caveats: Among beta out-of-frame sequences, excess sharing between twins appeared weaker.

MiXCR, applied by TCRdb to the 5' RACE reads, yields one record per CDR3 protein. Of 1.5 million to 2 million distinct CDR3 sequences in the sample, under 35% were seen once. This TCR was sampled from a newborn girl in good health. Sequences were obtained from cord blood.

CDR3 bases: TGTGCCAGCAGCCTAACCCTTGGACAGGGGGAAAACATTCAGTACTTC. Protein: CASSLTLGQGENIQYF. The chain combines TRBV3-1 with TRBJ2-4, with 10 bases identical to TRBD1. J gave up 5 bases and V 4 bases, and 8 bases lay outside the gene matches. The CDR3 extends over 16 amino acids. The germline CDR1 and CDR2 sequences are LGHDT and YNNKEL (reference sequence).